Following are 22 T cell receptor beta chains from one sample sequenced in a study of blood T cell repertoires in COVID-19. Produced via immunoSEQ multiplex PCR; TCRdb's table is partial and in-frame only. The sample consists of around 120,000 clones, roughly nine tenths of them appearing once. Sequencing used peripheral blood. The source is a woman aged 80 or over with acute or convalescent COVID-19.

The V call is TRBV1, the J call TRBJ2-7; the D segment call TRBD2 is taken from the table without a DNA check. TRBV1 is a pseudogene. The CDR3 is 17 amino acids. The CDR3 sequence is CTSSQAGEGTRSYEQYF. CDR3 DNA sequence: TGCACCAGCAGCCAAGCTGGAGAAGGGACTAGGTCCTACGAGCAGTACTTC.

The rearrangement joins TRBV30 to TRBJ2-3; 10 nucleotides agree with TRBD2. Germline CDR1 is GTSNPN and CDR2 is SVGIG (reference sequence). With V trimmed by 7 bases and J by 6 bases, 7 bases remained unmatched. CDR3 length: 13 amino acids. The CDR3 nucleotides read TGTGCCTACGTAGCGGGGGGTCGTGATACGCAGTATTTT. It is translated as CAYVAGGRDTQYF.

This clone was recorded only once. The chain combines TRBV12-3 or TRBV12-4 with TRBJ1-3, with D maybe TRBD1 (5 bases). This CDR3 is 13 amino acids long. Trimming cost V 8 bases and J 0 bases, with 8 bases left between them. CDR3 nucleotide sequence: TGTGCCAGCGAAACAGGCTCTGGAAACACCATATATTTT. Amino acids: CASETGSGNTIYF.

The rearrangement joins TRBV19 to TRBJ1-2; TRBD1 matches 7 bases. Germline V gene data show CDR1 as LNHDA and CDR2 as SQIVND (reference sequence). The CDR3 contains 14 residues. V shed 6 bases, J shed 5 bases, and the junction held 9 bases outside the gene matches. In DNA form, the CDR3 reads TGTGCCAGTAGCAACCCCGGGACAGCATATGGCTACACCTTC. This gives the protein CASSNPGTAYGYTF.

This chain joins TRBV19 and TRBJ1-4; D possibly corresponds to TRBD1 (5 bases). Deletions cut 5 bases from V and 3 bases from J, with 13 bases between. Germline loops: CDR1 LNHDA, CDR2 SQIVND (reference sequence). The CDR3 runs to 15 residues. The CDR3 here is CASSVQGSPNEKLFF. Here the CDR3 DNA reads TGTGCCAGTAGTGTCCAGGGTTCCCCTAATGAAAAACTGTTTTTT.

In DNA, the CDR3 is TGTGCCACCAGTCCTCCGTCGGGGAGCGGCCCAGATACGCAGTATTTT. It codes for CATSPPSGSGPDTQYF. The chain links TRBV24-1 to TRBJ2-3, with TRBD2 as a possible D gene (5 bases). V shed 6 bases and J shed 4 bases, with 19 bases lying between them. Germline CDR1 KGHDR, CDR2 SFDVKD. The CDR3 contains 16 residues.

This rearrangement joins TRBV15 to TRBJ1-5, with D tentatively TRBD1 (5 bases). CDR3 size: 16 residues. CDR1 LNHNV and CDR2 YYDKDF come from the germline V gene (reference sequence). Deletions cut 0 bases from V and 7 bases from J, with 16 bases between. CDR3 sequence reads: CATSRDLAGTGQPQHF. The CDR3 nucleotides are TGTGCCACCAGCAGAGATCTCGCAGGGACTGGGCAGCCCCAGCATTTT.

The gene calls are TRBV7-9 and TRBJ1-1, with D uncertain. The V end lost 4 bases, the J end lost 8 bases, and 14 bases lay between the germline ends. Germline CDR1 reads SEHNR; CDR2 reads FQNEAQ (reference sequence). CDR3 size: 13 residues. CDR3 loop: CASSSEVLQEAFF. The CDR3 nucleotides read TGTGCCAGCAGCTCCGAGGTACTTCAGGAAGCTTTCTTT.

CDR3 loop: CSASLGLAGHNEQFF. The CDR3 nucleotides are TGCAGTGCTAGTCTCGGGCTAGCGGGGCACAATGAGCAGTTCTTC. This chain uses TRBV20-1 with TRBJ2-1; 9 nucleotides agree with TRBD2. Trimming took 3 bases from V and 5 from J; bases not matched to a gene: 8. Germline V gene lookup returns CDR1 DFQATT and CDR2 SNEGSKA (reference sequence). CDR3 size: 15 residues.

The rearrangement links TRBV7-2 to TRBJ1-3; D gene ambiguous. Germline-derived CDR1 and CDR2 are SGHTA and FQGNSA. The CDR3 is made up of 16 amino acids. V was pared by 0 bases and J by 4 bases, with 13 bases between. The CDR3 sequence is CASSLAGGFLGNTIYF. The CDR3 DNA is TGTGCCAGCAGCTTAGCGGGAGGGTTTTTGGGAAACACCATATATTTT. Full variable domain (outside the CDR3, taken from reference TRBV7-2 and TRBJ1-3): GAGVSQSPSNKVTEKGKDVELRCDPISGHTALYWYRQSLGQGLEFLIYFQGNSAPDKSGLPSDRFSAERTGGSVSTLTIQRTQQEDSAVYLCASSLAGGFLGNTIYFGEGSWLTVV.

The J gene is TRBJ1-5, the V gene TRBV28; the match to TRBD1 covers 9 bases. The CDR3 sequence is 14 residues long. The germline gives CDR1 MDHEN, CDR2 SYDVKM. The trim removed 5 bases at V and 9 bases at J, leaving 8 bases unmatched. CDR3 sequence reads: CASSPGTGKWPQHF. CDR3 DNA: TGTGCCAGCAGTCCCGGGACAGGGAAGTGGCCCCAGCATTTT.

The chain has TRBV3-1 (or the pseudogene TRBV3-2) and TRBJ1-4; D is unresolved. The CDR3 length is 14 residues. V gave up 1 base and J gave up 5 bases, with 8 bases separating them. Per the germline V gene, CDR1 is LGHDT and CDR2 is YNNKEL (reference sequence). CDR3 residues: CASSQAGLNEKLFF. For the CDR3, the DNA is TGTGCCAGCAGCCAAGCTGGCCTCAATGAAAAACTGTTTTTT.

The chain has TRBV7-2 and TRBJ2-5, with 7 nucleotides matching TRBD1. Germline-derived CDR1 and CDR2 are SGHTA and FQGNSA. V shed 3 bases, J shed 4 bases, and the junction held 8 bases outside the gene matches. The CDR3 has 15 amino acids. In nucleotides, the CDR3 is TGTGCCAGCAGCTTGTTACAGGGGAGCGGAGAGACCCAGTACTTC. It yields the protein CASSLLQGSGETQYF.

The chain links TRBV2 to TRBJ1-4; 7 bases align to TRBD1. V gave up 3 bases and J gave up 7 bases; unmatched junction bases: 8. From germline, CDR1 is SNHLY and CDR2 FYNNEI. This CDR3 region has 15 residues. The CDR3 DNA reads as TGTGCCAGCAGTGAGAGGGGACAGAGGGGTGAAAAACTGTTTTTT. This encodes CASSERGQRGEKLFF.

The CDR3 loop is CASSLARTGTDTQYF. In DNA, the CDR3 is TGTGCCAGCAGCTTAGCACGGACAGGCACAGATACGCAGTATTTT. This chain links TRBV7-9 with TRBJ2-3; possibly TRBD1 for D (6 bases). The CDR3 runs to 15 residues. Germline CDR1 reads SEHNR; CDR2 reads FQNEAQ (reference sequence). V was clipped by 0 bases and J by 1 base, with 8 bases between them.

V is TRBV7-3 and J is TRBJ2-3, with D possibly matching TRBD1 (6 bases). V was clipped by 1 base and J by 3 bases, with 11 bases between them. The CDR3 totals 15 residues. The germline gives CDR1 SGHTA, CDR2 FQGTGA. CDR3 loop: CASSLNTGTTDTQYF. In DNA, the CDR3 is TGTGCCAGCAGCTTAAATACAGGGACAACAGATACGCAGTATTTT.

The chain carries TRBV30 and TRBJ2-2, with 8 bases fitting TRBD1. V was pared by 8 bases and J by 7 bases, with 9 bases of the junction left unmatched. The CDR3 runs 13 residues. CDR1 is GTSNPN, CDR2 SVGIG, per germline (reference sequence). The CDR3 loop reads CAIRTGLHGELFF. CDR3 coding DNA: TGTGCCATCAGGACAGGGTTGCACGGGGAGCTGTTTTTT.

This clone was seen only a few times. This chain links TRBV30 with TRBJ1-1; 8 nucleotides line up with TRBD1. The CDR3 covers 13 residues. The germline V gene has CDR1 GTSNPN and CDR2 SVGIG (reference sequence). After removal of 7 bases from V and 1 base from J, the junction contained 5 bases not matched to a gene. The DNA of the CDR3 is TGTGCCTTAAGACAGGGGCGGAACACTGAAGCTTTCTTT. Protein product: CALRQGRNTEAFF.

As DNA, the CDR3 is TGTGCCAGCAGTGACTACAGGGGGGCCTACGAGCAGTACTTC. It encodes CASSDYRGAYEQYF. The V and J genes are TRBV2 and TRBJ2-7, with TRBD1 matching over 8 bases. Germline V gives CDR1 SNHLY, CDR2 FYNNEI. The CDR3 sequence is 14 residues long. The J segment lost 2 bases and the V segment lost 3 bases, leaving 3 bases of the junction unmatched.

The chain couples TRBV19 to TRBJ2-3; possibly TRBD1 for D (8 bases). V lost 7 bases and J 1 base, leaving 18 bases between the germline ends. Germline-derived CDR1 and CDR2 are LNHDA and SQIVND (reference sequence). The CDR3 length is 16 residues. The CDR3, as DNA: TGTGCCAGTACCGATACAGGGGGAGGGCGCACAGATACGCAGTATTTT. Its translation is CASTDTGGGRTDTQYF.

V is TRBV18 and J is TRBJ1-2; D call uncertain. V lost 2 bases, J lost 4 bases, and 11 bases lay in between. Germline values: CDR1 KGHSH, CDR2 LQKENI. The CDR3 sequence is 14 residues long. This CDR3 is CASSPNSEIYGYTF. CDR3 coding DNA: TGTGCCAGCTCACCAAATAGCGAAATCTATGGCTACACCTTC.

The J gene is TRBJ1-1, the V gene TRBV5-1; 7 nucleotides align to TRBD1. CDR1 SGHRS and CDR2 YFSETQ come from the germline V gene. This CDR3 spans 17 amino acids. Germline trimming cut 0 bases from V and 5 bases from J; bases unmatched to any gene: 13. CDR3 loop: CASSLGELAEGATEAFF. The CDR3 DNA reads TGCGCCAGCAGCTTGGGTGAGTTGGCGGAGGGGGCGACTGAAGCTTTCTTT. Supplemented by reference TRBV5-1 and TRBJ1-1, the full variable domain reads KAGVTQTPRYLIKTRGQQVTLSCSPISGHRSVSWYQQTPGQGLQFLFEYFSETQRNKGNFPGRFSGRQFSNSRSEMNVSTLELGDSALYLCASSLGELAEGATEAFFGQGTRLTVV.